Sequencing of this T cell receptor beta chain was carried out in a study of blood T cell repertoires in COVID-19. Study context: Nucleic acid was either cDNA or gDNA, and it came from T cells, B-cell-depleted T cells, or PBMCs.

The length of the CDR3 is 13 residues. V lost 8 bases and J lost 4; bases outside the gene matches: 7. Germline V CDR1 and CDR2: GTSNPN, SVGIG (reference sequence). In the original workflow: Amplification from reference gene primers served as the basis for estimated nucleated cell counts. Assay: immunoSEQ multiplex PCR; the TCRdb copy retains only in-frame clones and omits some. V and J calls and clone size are as listed in that table; D and trimming were resolved from the DNA. Altogether 65,000 to 75,000 clones are present, approximately 78% being singletons, with the ten largest covering around 15%.

The chain joins TRBV30 to TRBJ2-7; 11 bases are a match to TRBD1. This TCR was recovered from a human donor in a cohort sampled during active COVID-19. Sequencing was done on a sample of peripheral blood. DNA of the CDR3: TGTGCCGGGACGGGGGACAGGGGGTACGAGCAGTACTTC. This sequence encodes CAGTGDRGYEQYF.